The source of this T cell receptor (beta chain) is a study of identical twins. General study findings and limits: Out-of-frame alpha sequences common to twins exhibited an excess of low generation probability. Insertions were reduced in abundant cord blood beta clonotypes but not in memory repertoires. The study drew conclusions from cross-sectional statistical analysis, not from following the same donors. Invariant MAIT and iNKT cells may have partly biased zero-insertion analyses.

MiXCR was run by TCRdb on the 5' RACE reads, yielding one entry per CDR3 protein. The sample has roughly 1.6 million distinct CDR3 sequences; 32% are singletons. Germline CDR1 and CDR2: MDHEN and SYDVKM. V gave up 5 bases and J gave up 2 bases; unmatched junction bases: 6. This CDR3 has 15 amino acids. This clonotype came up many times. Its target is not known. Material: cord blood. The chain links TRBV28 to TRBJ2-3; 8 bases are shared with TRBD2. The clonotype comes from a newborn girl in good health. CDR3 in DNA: TGTGCCAGCAGTCTCCCGGGAGGGTCCACAGATACGCAGTATTTT. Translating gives CASSLPGGSTDTQYF.